What follows are 23 T cell receptor beta chains derived from one specimen sequenced in a study of cytomegalovirus exposure and HLA in healthy donors. The PCR had 60 Vbeta and 13 Jbeta primers. Profiled with immunoSEQ multiplex PCR; TCRdb holds only in-frame clones, not every one. The listing contains 40,000 to 60,000 clones. Sequences were obtained from PBMCs. These receptor sequences come from a female donor in good health and CMV-seronegative.

This chain uses TRBV25-1 with TRBJ2-5; possibly TRBD2 for D (5 bases). CDR3 length: 16 amino acids. V shed 0 bases and J shed 5 bases, with 16 bases lying between them. Germline V lookup: CDR1 MGHDK, CDR2 SYGVNS. DNA of the CDR3: TGTGCCAGCAGTGAATACTTACCTACCAGAGGGGAGACCCAGTACTTC. Protein sequence: CASSEYLPTRGETQYF.

The chain joins TRBV5-1 to TRBJ1-6, with 12 bases fitting TRBD1. In germline, CDR1 is SGHRS, CDR2 YFSETQ. The V gene end was trimmed by 2 bases and the J gene end by 10 bases; junction bases not matched to a gene: 4. The CDR3 is 15 amino acids. The CDR3 sequence is CASSLGTGGDSPLHF. The DNA of the CDR3 is TGCGCCAGCAGCTTAGGGACAGGGGGCGACTCACCCCTCCACTTT.

The chain uses TRBV30 and TRBJ2-1, with a tentative D call TRBD1 (6 bases). The ends were cut back, 2 bases at V and 0 bases at J, with 11 bases in the middle. There are 15 residues in the CDR3. CDR1 is GTSNPN and CDR2 is SVGIG in the germline V gene (reference sequence). For the CDR3, the DNA is TGTGCCTGGAGTCTTCAGGGGAGCTCCTACAATGAGCAGTTCTTC. Translation: CAWSLQGSSYNEQFF.

The rearrangement uses TRBV7-9 and TRBJ2-3; D is unresolved. There are 14 residues in the CDR3. Germline V gene lookup returns CDR1 SEHNR and CDR2 FQNEAQ (reference sequence). Trimming cost V 3 bases and J 6 bases, with 13 bases left between them. This CDR3 reads CASSFLGPVDTQYF. CDR3 DNA: TGTGCCAGCAGCTTTCTAGGTCCCGTGGATACGCAGTATTTT. The full variable domain, completed using reference TRBV7-9 and TRBJ2-3, is DTGVSQNPRHKITKRGQNVTFRCDPISEHNRLYWYRQTLGQGPEFLTYFQNEAQLEKSRLLSDRFSAERPKGSFSTLEIQRTEQGDSAMYLCASSFLGPVDTQYFGPGTRLTVL.

V and J are TRBV18 and TRBJ2-2, with TRBD1 as a possible D gene (5 bases). V was cut by 1 base and J by 2 bases, with 8 bases left in between. The CDR3 extends over 15 amino acids. Germline V gene sequence: CDR1 KGHSH, CDR2 LQKENI. The CDR3 nucleotides are TGTGCCAGCTCACCACAGGGGCGAAACACCGGGGAGCTGTTTTTT. This gives the protein CASSPQGRNTGELFF.

This rearrangement joins TRBV6-5 to TRBJ1-3; 7 nucleotides line up with TRBD1. The CDR3 totals 15 residues. V dropped 0 bases and J dropped 3; count of bases not matched to a gene: 2. Germline V gene lookup returns CDR1 MNHEY and CDR2 SVGAGI. The CDR3 DNA sequence: TGTGCCAGCAGTTACTCGAGGGGGCTTGGAAACACCATATATTTT. It translates to CASSYSRGLGNTIYF.

The chain links TRBV9 to TRBJ2-4; 7 bases map to TRBD2. This CDR3 is 15 amino acids long. The J segment lost 5 bases and the V segment lost 5 bases, leaving 10 bases of the junction unmatched. CDR1 and CDR2 from the germline V gene are SGDLS and YYNGEE. The CDR3 region is CASSHHMGGENIQYF. The CDR3 DNA reads TGTGCCAGCAGTCACCACATGGGAGGGGAAAACATTCAGTACTTC. Looking up the rest from reference TRBV9 and TRBJ2-4 gives the full variable domain: DSGVTQTPKHLITATGQRVTLRCSPRSGDLSVYWYQQSLDQGLQFLIQYYNGEERAKGNILERFSAQQFPDLHSELNLSSLELGDSALYFCASSHHMGGENIQYFGAGTRLSVL.

The chain joins TRBV9 to TRBJ2-1, with TRBD1 matching over 9 bases. The CDR3 runs 15 residues. CDR1 is SGDLS, CDR2 YYNGEE, per germline. The V and J ends lost 1 base and 6 bases, in that order; junction bases with no gene match: 5. DNA for the CDR3: TGTGCCAGCAGCGTATACAGGGGGCTAAGCAATGAGCAGTTCTTC. It translates to CASSVYRGLSNEQFF.

The chain is built from TRBV4-3 and TRBJ1-2, with D perhaps TRBD1 (5 bases). V shed 6 bases and J shed 5 bases, with 22 bases lying between them. The V gene's germline CDR1 is LGHNA and CDR2 YSLEER. The CDR3 has 16 amino acids. CDR3 nucleotides: TGCGCCAGCAGAATTTCTCTGAGGGCCGGGGGATATGGCTACACCTTC. Translation gives CASRISLRAGGYGYTF.

The V gene is TRBV7-9, the J gene TRBJ1-2, with D possibly being TRBD1 (5 bases). CDR1 and CDR2 (germline): SEHNR, FQNEAQ (reference sequence). The CDR3 has 14 amino acids. Trimming took 5 bases from V and 6 from J, leaving 16 bases between them. CDR3 coding DNA: TGTGCCAGCAGCGGTCCCGGGGGGGATAATGGCTACACCTTC. Translating it yields CASSGPGGDNGYTF.

The genes are TRBV10-3 and TRBJ2-7, with 7 bases aligning to TRBD2. CDR1 and CDR2 (germline): ENHRY, SYGVKD. The CDR3 contains 14 residues. Trimming at V came to 5 bases and at J to 0 bases, leaving 4 bases not matched to a gene. CDR3 nucleotides: TGTGCCATCAGTACTAGCGAATACTCCTACGAGCAGTACTTC. It specifies CAISTSEYSYEQYF.

The chain carries TRBV18 and TRBJ1-4; a possible D gene is TRBD1 (6 bases). V dropped 5 bases and J dropped 8 bases, with 15 bases sitting between them. Germline CDR1 reads KGHSH; CDR2 reads LQKENI. The CDR3 extends over 14 amino acids. CDR3 DNA sequence: TGTGCCAGCTCAGTGGTACAGGGTGGGGAAAAACTGTTTTTT. Translated: CASSVVQGGEKLFF.

The J gene is TRBJ2-3, the V gene TRBV28; 12 positions agree with TRBD2. Germline trimming cut 3 bases from V and 5 bases from J; bases unmatched to any gene: 6. The length of the CDR3 is 16 residues. Germline V gives CDR1 MDHEN, CDR2 SYDVKM. CDR3 region: CASSLGGLAGLDTQYF. DNA of the CDR3: TGTGCCAGCAGTTTGGGAGGACTAGCGGGACTAGATACGCAGTATTTT.

The CDR3 region has the DNA TGTGCCAGCAGTTACCTACGGGAAAGGGCAAAAGAGACCCAGTACTTC. It yields the protein CASSYLRERAKETQYF. The chain employs TRBV6-5 and TRBJ2-5; a possible D gene is TRBD2 (5 bases). V dropped 2 bases and J dropped 3 bases, with 16 bases sitting between them. Per germline, CDR1 MNHEY and CDR2 SVGAGI. The CDR3 covers 16 residues.

V gene TRBV4-1 combines with J gene TRBJ2-7; TRBD1 matches at 9 bases. Germline trimming cut 1 base from V and 4 bases from J; bases unmatched to any gene: 5. Per germline, CDR1 MGHRA and CDR2 YSYEKL. The CDR3 contains 15 residues. In DNA, the CDR3 is TGCGCCAGCAGCCAAGGAGACAGGGGGTCATACGAGCAGTACTTC. Translation: CASSQGDRGSYEQYF.

V and J are TRBV6-5 and TRBJ1-1; 9 nucleotides align to TRBD1. This CDR3 is built from 14 residues. Trimming took 4 bases from V and 4 from J; bases not matched to a gene: 4. The germline V gene encodes CDR1 MNHEY and CDR2 SVGAGI. DNA for the CDR3: TGTGCCAGCAGTTCCTTGACAGGGGGCACTGAAGCTTTCTTT. Protein: CASSSLTGGTEAFF.

V usage is TRBV27 and J usage is TRBJ1-1; no clear D gene. Per the germline V gene, CDR1 is MNHEY and CDR2 is SMNVEV (reference sequence). Trimming removed 2 bases from V and 5 bases from J, with 9 bases in between. This CDR3 has 13 residues. CDR3 sequence reads: CASSLEAGTEAFF. CDR3 in DNA: TGTGCCAGCAGTTTAGAAGCCGGGACTGAAGCTTTCTTT.

This CDR3 is CASSLSSSYEQYF. CDR3 DNA: TGTGCCAGCTCACTCTCTAGCTCCTACGAGCAGTACTTC. This chain links TRBV18 with TRBJ2-7; no clear D gene. This CDR3 is built from 13 residues. Germline values: CDR1 KGHSH, CDR2 LQKENI. Trimming took off 4 bases at V and 0 bases at J, with 7 bases between the two ends. Variable domain in full (rest from reference TRBV18 and TRBJ2-7): NAGVMQNPRHLVRRRGQEARLRCSPMKGHSHVYWYRQLPEEGLKFMVYLQKENIIDESGMPKERFSAEFPKEGPSILRIQQVVRGDSAAYFCASSLSSSYEQYFGPGTRLTVT.

The chain uses TRBV7-2 and TRBJ1-2; no reliable D call. The V end was cut by 4 bases, the J end by 9 bases, with 12 bases between. The CDR3 runs to 12 residues. The germline CDR1 and CDR2 sequences are SGHTA and FQGNSA. The CDR3 loop reads CASSSRHVSYTF. The DNA for the CDR3 is TGTGCCAGCAGCTCGAGACACGTGAGCTACACCTTC.

This chain links TRBV19 with TRBJ1-3; D is unclear. V gave up 6 bases and J gave up 0 bases, with 18 bases separating them. This CDR3 spans 17 amino acids. CDR1 is LNHDA, CDR2 SQIVND, per germline (reference sequence). This chain's CDR3 is CASSMISGGSSGNTIYF. CDR3 coding DNA: TGTGCCAGTAGCATGATCTCGGGAGGAAGCTCTGGAAACACCATATATTTT.

The chain joins TRBV5-6 to TRBJ1-2; D remains ambiguous. Trimming took off 2 bases at V and 5 bases at J, with 10 bases between the two ends. The CDR3 consists of 13 residues. Germline CDR1 reads SGHDT; CDR2 reads YYEEEE. CDR3 protein: CASSFTRQYGYTF. The CDR3 region has the DNA TGTGCCAGCAGCTTCACGCGGCAGTATGGCTACACCTTC.

This chain links TRBV7-2 with TRBJ2-3; 9 positions match TRBD2. Unmatched junction bases numbered 17, after V lost 5 bases and J lost 2 bases. This CDR3 contains 19 residues. In germline, CDR1 is SGHTA, CDR2 FQGNSA. CDR3 coding DNA: TGTGCCAGCAGCCTCCGGCCCGGAGCGGGGGGCCGGGTCACAGATACGCAGTATTTT. It codes for CASSLRPGAGGRVTDTQYF.

The V call is TRBV19, the J call TRBJ1-1; a possible D gene is TRBD1 (6 bases). Trimming left V 1 base short and J 1 base short, with 10 bases between. The CDR3 is made up of 15 amino acids. CDR1 and CDR2 (germline): LNHDA, SQIVND (reference sequence). CDR3 sequence (DNA): TGTGCCAGTAGTATAGGCCCGGGACAGAACACTGAAGCTTTCTTT. This codes for CASSIGPGQNTEAFF.